The rows below give T cell receptor beta chains drawn from one sample of a study of neurological immune-mediated disorders. TCRdb called the 5' RACE reads again in MiXCR, with one record for every CDR3 protein. The table lists around 50,000 distinct CDR3 sequences, about 12% of them singletons. The sample taken for sequencing was PBMCs. The receptors shown here come from a male donor with HTLV-1-associated myelopathy (HAM/TSP). CDR3s leave out the opening cysteine and the closing phenylalanine or tryptophan. Each record gives: CDR3 length, V gene, J gene, CDR3 protein.

length: 16
V: TRBV18
J: TRBJ2-5
CDR3: ASSRYPVGTVEAETQY

length: 12
V: TRBV14
J: TRBJ1-5
CDR3: ASSQDRVNQPQH

length: 13
V: TRBV5-1
J: TRBJ2-5
CDR3: ASSLQGQGQETQY

length: 10
V: TRBV20-1
J: TRBJ2-7
CDR3: SVSSGVYEQY

length: 13
V: TRBV20-1
J: TRBJ2-7
CDR3: SARDPGSYSYEQY

length: 14
V: TRBV5-1
J: TRBJ2-3
CDR3: ASSSSGLAGGDTQY

length: 10
V: TRBV5-1
J: TRBJ2-7
CDR3: SSGRDLGEQY

length: 13
V: TRBV6-1
J: TRBJ2-3
CDR3: ASSEWVRGPDTQY

length: 12
V: TRBV2
J: TRBJ2-5
CDR3: ASSVLAGKETQY

length: 13
V: TRBV28
J: TRBJ2-3
CDR3: ASGSGGAVTDTQY

length: 13
V: TRBV28
J: TRBJ2-1
CDR3: ASSQGLAGGGEQF

length: 16
V: TRBV15
J: TRBJ2-6
CDR3: ATSRPGQGAPGANVLT

length: 11
V: TRBV7-9
J: TRBJ2-7
CDR3: ASSFGATYEQY

length: 10
V: TRBV7-2
J: TRBJ2-5
CDR3: ASSYGQETQY

length: 13
V: TRBV3-1
J: TRBJ2-7
CDR3: ASSQKGTASYEQY

length: 12
V: TRBV3-1
J: TRBJ1-1
CDR3: ASSPRDRGRKAF

length: 12
V: TRBV6-5
J: TRBJ2-6
CDR3: ASSPSSGANVLT

length: 11
V: TRBV10-2
J: TRBJ1-1
CDR3: ASRGDRYTEAF

length: 14
V: TRBV24-1
J: TRBJ2-1
CDR3: ATSDFGGSSYNEQF

length: 10
V: TRBV20-1
J: TRBJ1-2
CDR3: SATTGPGGYT

length: 11
V: TRBV20-1
J: TRBJ1-5
CDR3: SARDIFNQPQH

length: 15
V: TRBV15
J: TRBJ2-3
CDR3: VTSRDNLGTWQDTQY

length: 11
V: TRBV7-9
J: TRBJ1-1
CDR3: ASSIIQTGEAF

length: 12
V: TRBV5-1
J: TRBJ2-7
CDR3: ASSGGTESYEQY

length: 9
V: TRBV2
J: TRBJ1-2
CDR3: ASSGPASYT

length: 10
V: TRBV12-3/TRBV12-4
J: TRBJ1-2
CDR3: ASGEGIYGYT

length: 14
V: TRBV5-1
J: TRBJ2-1
CDR3: ASSMLRGPSYNEQF

length: 13
V: TRBV15
J: TRBJ2-5
CDR3: ATSRGGSDPETQY

length: 13
V: TRBV5-1
J: TRBJ2-3
CDR3: ASSPLGDSADTQY

length: 12
V: TRBV14
J: TRBJ1-4
CDR3: ASSSVRGGEKLF

length: 13
V: TRBV2
J: TRBJ1-6
CDR3: ASGAESSYNSPLH

length: 11
V: TRBV5-1
J: TRBJ1-6
CDR3: ASSLASNSPLH

length: 12
V: TRBV7-9
J: TRBJ1-6
CDR3: ASSSQTGISPLH

length: 13
V: TRBV20-1
J: TRBJ2-5
CDR3: SARFPRQGEETQY

length: 13
V: TRBV12-3/TRBV12-4
J: TRBJ1-1
CDR3: ASSFYTGLNTEAF

length: 11
V: TRBV5-1
J: TRBJ1-6
CDR3: ASSLEAVSALH

length: 15
V: TRBV5-1
J: TRBJ1-1
CDR3: ASSLGQGIIMNTEAF

length: 12
V: TRBV5-1
J: TRBJ1-2
CDR3: ASSLAPESYGYT